This is a list of T cell receptor beta chains from one sample in a study of OX40 agonist ivuxolimab in advanced cancers. Clones were read by immunoSEQ multiplex PCR, and TCRdb kept only the in-frame ones, dropping some. The table lists about 67,000 clones, 84% of them singletons. The sequencing used CD4+ or CD8+ T cells sorted from blood, collected in a trial of the OX40 agonist ivuxolimab. These receptors originate from an adult with an advanced solid tumor such as melanoma, head and neck, liver or kidney cancer. The CDR3 runs from the conserved cysteine through the conserved F or W. Each record gives: clone size, V gene, D gene, J gene, CDR3 DNA, CDR3 protein. The D gene is left open where the match is weak. Rows may omit the clone size; those that give it use once, few, many or a size class.

clone size: -
V gene: TRBV27
D gene: TRBD1
J gene: TRBJ1-5
CDR3 DNA: TGTGCCAGCAGTTTAGCGGCAGGGGGCGCGTATAGCAATCAGCCCCAGCATTTT
CDR3 protein: CASSLAAGGAYSNQPQHF

clone size: -
V gene: TRBV4-3
D gene: -
J gene: TRBJ1-5
CDR3 DNA: TGCGCCAGCAGCCAAGAGGCCCGGGGAACCGATCAGCCCCAGCATTTT
CDR3 protein: CASSQEARGTDQPQHF

clone size: -
V gene: TRBV7-8
D gene: TRBD1
J gene: TRBJ2-1
CDR3 DNA: TGTGCCAGCAGCTTCTTGGGACAGGGGAGGCATGAGCAGTTCTTC
CDR3 protein: CASSFLGQGRHEQFF

clone size: -
V gene: TRBV4-1
D gene: TRBD1
J gene: TRBJ2-4
CDR3 DNA: TGCGCCAGCAGCCAAGGGGACAGGGCTAGGGCCTTGATAGCCAAAAACATTCAGTACTTC
CDR3 protein: CASSQGDRARALIAKNIQYF

clone size: -
V gene: TRBV5-6
D gene: TRBD2
J gene: TRBJ2-4
CDR3 DNA: TGTGCCAGCAGCACGGGACTAGCCGACAAAAACATTCAGTACTTC
CDR3 protein: CASSTGLADKNIQYF

clone size: -
V gene: TRBV9
D gene: -
J gene: TRBJ1-1
CDR3 DNA: TGTGCCAGCAGCGTAGACTGGCTCGGAGAAGCTTTCTTT
CDR3 protein: CASSVDWLGEAFF

clone size: -
V gene: TRBV6-1
D gene: -
J gene: TRBJ2-2
CDR3 DNA: TGTGCCAGCAAAGTGGGGAACACCGGGGAGCTGTTTTTT
CDR3 protein: CASKVGNTGELFF

clone size: -
V gene: TRBV6-6
D gene: -
J gene: TRBJ1-6
CDR3 DNA: TGTGCCAGCAGTTCCGGGACAAGGTTTAATTCACCCCTCCACTTT
CDR3 protein: CASSSGTRFNSPLHF

clone size: -
V gene: TRBV5-1
D gene: -
J gene: TRBJ1-3
CDR3 DNA: TGCGCCAGCAGCTTGTTGGGTCCGTTGACGCAAACCTCTGGAAACACCATATATTTT
CDR3 protein: CASSLLGPLTQTSGNTIYF

clone size: few
V gene: TRBV7-3
D gene: TRBD1
J gene: TRBJ2-6
CDR3 DNA: TGTGCCAGCAGCCCTAGGGACAGGGCGGGAGGGGCCAACGTCCTGACTTTC
CDR3 protein: CASSPRDRAGGANVLTF

clone size: -
V gene: TRBV6-6
D gene: -
J gene: TRBJ2-2
CDR3 DNA: TGTGCCAGCCTCGGAGGGGTGAACACCGGGGAGCTGTTTTTT
CDR3 protein: CASLGGVNTGELFF

clone size: -
V gene: TRBV2
D gene: TRBD1
J gene: TRBJ2-5
CDR3 DNA: TGTGCCAGCAGGGAGGACAGGGGCGAGACCCAGTACTTC
CDR3 protein: CASREDRGETQYF

clone size: -
V gene: TRBV2
D gene: TRBD1
J gene: TRBJ1-1
CDR3 DNA: TGTGCCAGCATTGGACAGGGGGCGTCGGAAGCTTTCTTT
CDR3 protein: CASIGQGASEAFF

clone size: -
V gene: TRBV6-1
D gene: TRBD2
J gene: TRBJ2-2
CDR3 DNA: TGTGCCAGCAGTGAACGGGCTAGCGGGGGGCTCAACACCGGGGAGCTGTTTTTT
CDR3 protein: CASSERASGGLNTGELFF

clone size: -
V gene: TRBV9
D gene: -
J gene: TRBJ1-2
CDR3 DNA: TGTGCCAGCAGCGGGGACACTCTTTCGACGGGTGGCTACACCTTC
CDR3 protein: CASSGDTLSTGGYTF

clone size: -
V gene: TRBV10-3
D gene: -
J gene: TRBJ1-5
CDR3 DNA: TGTGCCATCAGTGAAAACATAAATAGCAATCAGCCCCAGCATTTT
CDR3 protein: CAISENINSNQPQHF

clone size: few
V gene: TRBV9
D gene: TRBD1
J gene: TRBJ2-7
CDR3 DNA: TGTGCCAGCAGCGTAGGATCCGACAGGGGGTATTACGAGCAGTACTTC
CDR3 protein: CASSVGSDRGYYEQYF

clone size: -
V gene: TRBV7-8
D gene: TRBD1
J gene: TRBJ2-7
CDR3 DNA: TGTGCCAGCAGCTTAGGACGGACAGGGAGGTCCTCCTACGAGCAGTACTTC
CDR3 protein: CASSLGRTGRSSYEQYF

clone size: -
V gene: TRBV28
D gene: TRBD1
J gene: TRBJ2-7
CDR3 DNA: TGTGCCAGCAGTGGGACAGGGGGTCTCTACGAGCAGTACTTC
CDR3 protein: CASSGTGGLYEQYF

clone size: -
V gene: TRBV13
D gene: TRBD2
J gene: TRBJ2-5
CDR3 DNA: TGTGCCAGCAGTCGGACTAGCGGGGGGGCAGAGACCCAGTACTTC
CDR3 protein: CASSRTSGGAETQYF

clone size: -
V gene: TRBV6-1
D gene: -
J gene: TRBJ2-7
CDR3 DNA: TGTGCCAGCAGTGCTTTTGGGCTCTACGAGCAGTACTTC
CDR3 protein: CASSAFGLYEQYF

clone size: -
V gene: TRBV6-6
D gene: -
J gene: TRBJ1-5
CDR3 DNA: TGTGCCAGCAGCAATCATGGTGGCAATCAGCCCCAGCATTTT
CDR3 protein: CASSNHGGNQPQHF

clone size: -
V gene: TRBV7-8
D gene: TRBD1
J gene: TRBJ2-4
CDR3 DNA: TGTGCCAGCAGCTTAGCAAGGACAGGGGGAAACCTAGCCAAAAACATTCAGTACTTC
CDR3 protein: CASSLARTGGNLAKNIQYF

clone size: -
V gene: TRBV2
D gene: -
J gene: TRBJ2-3
CDR3 DNA: TGTGCCAGCAGAAGGGCCACAGATACGCAGTATTTT
CDR3 protein: CASRRATDTQYF

clone size: -
V gene: TRBV7-2
D gene: -
J gene: TRBJ2-5
CDR3 DNA: TGTGCCAGCAGCCACCCCCGACAAGGGACCCAAGAGACCCAGTACTTC
CDR3 protein: CASSHPRQGTQETQYF

clone size: -
V gene: TRBV28
D gene: -
J gene: TRBJ1-2
CDR3 DNA: TGTGCCAGCAGTTTATCGGGCGGATCCTATGGCTACACCTTC
CDR3 protein: CASSLSGGSYGYTF

clone size: -
V gene: TRBV19
D gene: TRBD1
J gene: TRBJ2-5
CDR3 DNA: TGTGCCAGTAGTCGGACAGGGAGCGGGGAGACCCAGTACTTC
CDR3 protein: CASSRTGSGETQYF

clone size: -
V gene: TRBV7-8
D gene: TRBD2
J gene: TRBJ2-7
CDR3 DNA: TGTGCCAGCAGCACGCGGGAGCGTCGGTCCGAGCAGTACTTC
CDR3 protein: CASSTRERRSEQYF

clone size: -
V gene: TRBV19
D gene: -
J gene: TRBJ1-6
CDR3 DNA: TGTGCCAGTAGGACTGCCCAACGGGGGAGGGATTCACCCCTCCACTTT
CDR3 protein: CASRTAQRGRDSPLHF

clone size: -
V gene: TRBV6-1
D gene: -
J gene: TRBJ1-3
CDR3 DNA: TGTGCCAGCAGTTCCTTCGGGGGCAGTGGAAACACCATATATTTT
CDR3 protein: CASSSFGGSGNTIYF

clone size: -
V gene: TRBV6-5
D gene: TRBD1
J gene: TRBJ1-2
CDR3 DNA: TGTGCCAGCAGCCGGTGGGGGGACAGAAAATATGGCTACACCTTC
CDR3 protein: CASSRWGDRKYGYTF

clone size: -
V gene: TRBV19
D gene: -
J gene: TRBJ1-1
CDR3 DNA: TGTGCCAGTAGTACGGGGGGGAACACTGAAGCTTTCTTT
CDR3 protein: CASSTGGNTEAFF

clone size: -
V gene: TRBV28
D gene: -
J gene: TRBJ2-7
CDR3 DNA: TGTGCCAGCAGTTACAGGGTCGAGCAGTACTTC
CDR3 protein: CASSYRVEQYF

clone size: once
V gene: TRBV19
D gene: TRBD1
J gene: TRBJ2-7
CDR3 DNA: TGTGCCAGTAATACAGGGGTTTCCGCCGAGCAGTACTTC
CDR3 protein: CASNTGVSAEQYF

clone size: -
V gene: TRBV6-5
D gene: -
J gene: TRBJ1-6
CDR3 DNA: TGTGCCAGCAGTTACTCGGGTATTAGTTCACCCCTCCACTTT
CDR3 protein: CASSYSGISSPLHF

clone size: -
V gene: TRBV18
D gene: TRBD1
J gene: TRBJ1-1
CDR3 DNA: TGTGCCAGCTCACGCGACAGGGGGCCCCCTGAGGACACTGAAGCTTTCTTT
CDR3 protein: CASSRDRGPPEDTEAFF

clone size: once
V gene: TRBV29-1
D gene: -
J gene: TRBJ2-3
CDR3 DNA: TGCAGCGCCTCAGGTGGGGGAAGGCCAGATACGCAGTATTTT
CDR3 protein: CSASGGGRPDTQYF

clone size: -
V gene: TRBV2
D gene: TRBD1
J gene: TRBJ1-6
CDR3 DNA: TGTGCCAGCAGAGGACAGGGATCTAATTCACCCCTCCACTTT
CDR3 protein: CASRGQGSNSPLHF

clone size: -
V gene: TRBV5-1
D gene: -
J gene: TRBJ2-5
CDR3 DNA: TGCGCCAGCAGCCAATCTAGGGCATCACAAGAGACCCAGTACTTC
CDR3 protein: CASSQSRASQETQYF

clone size: once
V gene: TRBV5-1
D gene: -
J gene: TRBJ1-2
CDR3 DNA: TGCGCCAGCAGCTTGGCGGCAGGACGTAACTATGGCTACACCTTC
CDR3 protein: CASSLAAGRNYGYTF

clone size: -
V gene: TRBV7-9
D gene: -
J gene: TRBJ2-7
CDR3 DNA: TGTGCCAGCAGCTTACTTGGCAGGGAGAGTCGCGAGCAGTACTTC
CDR3 protein: CASSLLGRESREQYF

clone size: -
V gene: TRBV9
D gene: -
J gene: TRBJ2-7
CDR3 DNA: TGTGCCAGCAGCCTGGGGACCGCCGGCTCCTACGAGCAGTACTTC
CDR3 protein: CASSLGTAGSYEQYF

clone size: -
V gene: TRBV7-2
D gene: -
J gene: TRBJ1-1
CDR3 DNA: TGTGCCAGCAGCTTACCGGGGTGGGGGGCTGGCACTGAAGCTTTCTTT
CDR3 protein: CASSLPGWGAGTEAFF

clone size: few
V gene: TRBV7-9
D gene: -
J gene: TRBJ2-2
CDR3 DNA: TGTGCCAGCAGCTTAGCAGGACCGGACACCGGGGAGCTGTTTTTT
CDR3 protein: CASSLAGPDTGELFF

clone size: -
V gene: TRBV7-9
D gene: TRBD1
J gene: TRBJ1-1
CDR3 DNA: TGTGCCAGCAGCTTTTCAGGGGGCGGAACTGAAGCTTTCTTT
CDR3 protein: CASSFSGGGTEAFF

clone size: few
V gene: TRBV28
D gene: -
J gene: TRBJ1-6
CDR3 DNA: TGTGCCAGCTTGGGGCCGGGGAATTCACCCCTCCACTTT
CDR3 protein: CASLGPGNSPLHF

clone size: few
V gene: TRBV7-9
D gene: -
J gene: TRBJ2-7
CDR3 DNA: TGTGCCAGCAGCTTAGTATCCGGGGGGCACTACGAGCAGTACTTC
CDR3 protein: CASSLVSGGHYEQYF

clone size: -
V gene: TRBV29-1
D gene: -
J gene: TRBJ1-4
CDR3 DNA: TGCAGCGTCCAGACAGGAATATATGAAAAACTGTTTTTT
CDR3 protein: CSVQTGIYEKLFF